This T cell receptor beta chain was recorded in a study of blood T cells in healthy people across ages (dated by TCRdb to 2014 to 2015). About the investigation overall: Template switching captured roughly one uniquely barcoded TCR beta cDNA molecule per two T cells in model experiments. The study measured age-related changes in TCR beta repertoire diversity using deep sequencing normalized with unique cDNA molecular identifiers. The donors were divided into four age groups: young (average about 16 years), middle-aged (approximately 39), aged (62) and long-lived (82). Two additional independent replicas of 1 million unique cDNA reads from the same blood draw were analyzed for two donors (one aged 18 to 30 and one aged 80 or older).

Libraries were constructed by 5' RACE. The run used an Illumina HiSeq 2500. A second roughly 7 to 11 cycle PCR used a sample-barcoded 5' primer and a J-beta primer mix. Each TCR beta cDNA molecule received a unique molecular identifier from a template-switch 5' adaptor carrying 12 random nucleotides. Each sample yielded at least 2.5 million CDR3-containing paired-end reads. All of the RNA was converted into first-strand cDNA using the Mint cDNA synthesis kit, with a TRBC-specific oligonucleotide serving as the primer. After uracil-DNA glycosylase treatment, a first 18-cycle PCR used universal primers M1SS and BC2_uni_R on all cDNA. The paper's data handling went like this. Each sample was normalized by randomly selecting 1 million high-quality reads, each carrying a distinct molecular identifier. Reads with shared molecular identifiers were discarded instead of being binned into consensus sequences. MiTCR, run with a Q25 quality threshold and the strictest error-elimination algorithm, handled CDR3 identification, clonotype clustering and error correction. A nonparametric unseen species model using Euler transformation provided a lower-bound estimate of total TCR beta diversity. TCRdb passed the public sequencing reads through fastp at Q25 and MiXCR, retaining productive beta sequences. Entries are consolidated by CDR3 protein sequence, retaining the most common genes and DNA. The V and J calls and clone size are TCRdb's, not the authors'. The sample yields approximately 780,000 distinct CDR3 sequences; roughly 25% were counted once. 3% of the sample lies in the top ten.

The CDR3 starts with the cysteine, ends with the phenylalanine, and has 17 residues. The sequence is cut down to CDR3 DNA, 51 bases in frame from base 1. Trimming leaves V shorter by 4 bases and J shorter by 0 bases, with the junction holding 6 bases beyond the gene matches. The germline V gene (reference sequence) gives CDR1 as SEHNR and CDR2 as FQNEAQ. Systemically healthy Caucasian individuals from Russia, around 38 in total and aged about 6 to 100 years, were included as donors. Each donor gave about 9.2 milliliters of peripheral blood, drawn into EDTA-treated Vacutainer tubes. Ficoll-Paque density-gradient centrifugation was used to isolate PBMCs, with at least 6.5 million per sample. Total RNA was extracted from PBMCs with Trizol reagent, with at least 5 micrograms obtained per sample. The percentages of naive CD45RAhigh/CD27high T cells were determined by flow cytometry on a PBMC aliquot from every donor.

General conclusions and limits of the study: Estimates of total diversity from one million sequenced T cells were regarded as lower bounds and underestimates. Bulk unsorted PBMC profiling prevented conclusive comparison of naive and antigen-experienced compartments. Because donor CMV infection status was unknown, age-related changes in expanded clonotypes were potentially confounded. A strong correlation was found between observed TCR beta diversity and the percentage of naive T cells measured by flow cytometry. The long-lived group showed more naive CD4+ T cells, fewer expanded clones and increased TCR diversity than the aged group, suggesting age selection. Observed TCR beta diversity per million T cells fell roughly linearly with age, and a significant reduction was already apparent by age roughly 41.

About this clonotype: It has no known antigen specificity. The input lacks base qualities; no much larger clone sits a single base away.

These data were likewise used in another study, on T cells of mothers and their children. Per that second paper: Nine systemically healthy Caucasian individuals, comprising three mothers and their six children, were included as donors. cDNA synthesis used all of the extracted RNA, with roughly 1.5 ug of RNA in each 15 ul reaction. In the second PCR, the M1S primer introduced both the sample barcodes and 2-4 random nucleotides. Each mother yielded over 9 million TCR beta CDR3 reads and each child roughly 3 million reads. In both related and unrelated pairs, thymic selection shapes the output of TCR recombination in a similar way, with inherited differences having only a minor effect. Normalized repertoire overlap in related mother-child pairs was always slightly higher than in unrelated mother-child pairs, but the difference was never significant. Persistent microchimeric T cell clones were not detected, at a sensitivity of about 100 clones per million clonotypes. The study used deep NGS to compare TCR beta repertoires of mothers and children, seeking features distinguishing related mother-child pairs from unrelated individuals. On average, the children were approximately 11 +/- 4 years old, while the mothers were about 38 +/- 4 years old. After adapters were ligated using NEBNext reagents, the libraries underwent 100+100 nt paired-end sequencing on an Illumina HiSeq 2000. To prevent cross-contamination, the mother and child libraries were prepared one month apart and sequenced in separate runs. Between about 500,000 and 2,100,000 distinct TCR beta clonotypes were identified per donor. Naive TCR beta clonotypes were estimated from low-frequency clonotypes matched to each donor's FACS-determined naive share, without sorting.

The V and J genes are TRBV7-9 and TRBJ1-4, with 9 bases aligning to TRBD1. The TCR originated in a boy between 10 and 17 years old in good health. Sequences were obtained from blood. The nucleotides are TGTGCCAGCAGCTCGGACAGGGGCTACACAACTAATGAAAAACTGTTTTTT. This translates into CASSSDRGYTTNEKLFF.